The entry below gives a single TCR beta chain sequence along with its context. This sample is part of a study of blood T cell repertoires in COVID-19. CDR1 is LNHDA, CDR2 SQIVND, per germline (reference sequence). The CDR3 consists of 15 residues. The V gene lost 6 bases and the J gene lost 0 bases, with 12 bases spanning the gap. Profiled with immunoSEQ multiplex PCR; TCRdb holds only in-frame clones, not every one. The data contain about 270,000 clones, around nine tenths of them seen just once; the ten biggest clones take up roughly 1.6%. V and J are TRBV19 and TRBJ1-3, with a weak D call TRBD1 (5 bases). Sequenced material: peripheral blood. This TCR derives from a woman aged 55-70 years who had recovered from COVID-19. The CDR3 DNA is TGTGCCAGTAGCGACTCGACAGACTCTGGAAACACCATATATTTT. The encoded protein is CASSDSTDSGNTIYF.